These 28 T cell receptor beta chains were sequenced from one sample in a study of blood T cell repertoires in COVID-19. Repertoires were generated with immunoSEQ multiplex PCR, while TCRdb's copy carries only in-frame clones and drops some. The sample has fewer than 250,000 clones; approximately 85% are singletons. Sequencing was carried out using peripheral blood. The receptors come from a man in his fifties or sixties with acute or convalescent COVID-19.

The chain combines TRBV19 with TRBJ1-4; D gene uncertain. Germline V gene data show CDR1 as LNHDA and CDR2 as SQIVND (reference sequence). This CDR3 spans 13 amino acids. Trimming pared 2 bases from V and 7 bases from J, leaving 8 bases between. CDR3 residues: CASSILGIEKLFF. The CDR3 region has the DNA TGTGCCAGTAGTATACTCGGGATTGAAAAACTGTTTTTT.

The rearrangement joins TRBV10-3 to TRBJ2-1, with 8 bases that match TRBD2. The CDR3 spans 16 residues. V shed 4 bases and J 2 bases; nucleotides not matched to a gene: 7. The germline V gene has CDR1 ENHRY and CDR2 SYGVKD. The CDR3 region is CAISGREGPPYNEQFF. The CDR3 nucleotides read TGTGCCATCAGTGGCCGGGAGGGCCCTCCCTACAATGAGCAGTTCTTC.

CDR3 region: CASSEAGLETQYF. In DNA form, the CDR3 reads TGTGCCAGCAGTGAAGCGGGGTTGGAGACCCAGTACTTC. The chain combines TRBV25-1 with TRBJ2-5, with a weak D call TRBD2 (6 bases). This CDR3 spans 13 amino acids. The germline CDR1 and CDR2 sequences are MGHDK and SYGVNS. V lost 2 bases, J lost 5 bases, and 9 bases lay in between.

The CDR3 protein is CASSPDRASEKLFF. The CDR3 bases are TGTGCCAGTAGTCCGGACAGGGCCAGTGAAAAACTGTTTTTT. The V call is TRBV19, the J call TRBJ1-4; 8 bases line up with TRBD1. The ends lost 5 bases at V and 7 bases at J; junction bases unmatched: 6. From germline, CDR1 is LNHDA and CDR2 SQIVND (reference sequence). There are 14 residues in the CDR3.

The chain's CDR3 is CASSVGEGSSYEQYF. The DNA for the CDR3 is TGTGCCAGCAGCGTCGGGGAGGGGAGCTCCTACGAGCAGTACTTC. V gene TRBV9 combines with J gene TRBJ2-7; 7 bases fit TRBD2. V dropped 2 bases and J dropped 0; count of bases not matched to a gene: 5. The CDR3 is made up of 15 amino acids. Per the germline V gene, CDR1 is SGDLS and CDR2 is YYNGEE.

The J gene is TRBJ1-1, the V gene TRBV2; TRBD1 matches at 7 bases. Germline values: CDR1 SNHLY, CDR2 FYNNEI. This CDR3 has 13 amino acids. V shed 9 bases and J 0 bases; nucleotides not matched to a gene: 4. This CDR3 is CARGGQMNTEAFF. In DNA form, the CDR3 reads TGTGCCAGGGGGGGACAGATGAACACTGAAGCTTTCTTT.

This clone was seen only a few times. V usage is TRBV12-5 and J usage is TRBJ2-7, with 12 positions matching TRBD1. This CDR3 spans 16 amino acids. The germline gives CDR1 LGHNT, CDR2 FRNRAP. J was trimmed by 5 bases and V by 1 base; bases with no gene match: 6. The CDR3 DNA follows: TGTGCTAGTGGTTTGGGCCCCGGGACAGGGGGCGACGAGCAGTACTTC. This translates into CASGLGPGTGGDEQYF.

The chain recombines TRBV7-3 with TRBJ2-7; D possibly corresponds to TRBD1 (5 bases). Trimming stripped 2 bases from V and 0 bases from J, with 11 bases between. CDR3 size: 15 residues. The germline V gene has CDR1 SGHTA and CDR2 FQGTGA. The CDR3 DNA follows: TGTGCCAGCAGCTTAGACAGTTTTTACTCCTACGAGCAGTACTTC. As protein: CASSLDSFYSYEQYF.

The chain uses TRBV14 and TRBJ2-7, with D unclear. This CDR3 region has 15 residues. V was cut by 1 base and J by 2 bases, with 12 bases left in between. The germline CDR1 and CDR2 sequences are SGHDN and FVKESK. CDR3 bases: TGTGCCAGCAGCCAAGGTCTCCGCAGAACCTACGAGCAGTACTTC. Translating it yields CASSQGLRRTYEQYF.

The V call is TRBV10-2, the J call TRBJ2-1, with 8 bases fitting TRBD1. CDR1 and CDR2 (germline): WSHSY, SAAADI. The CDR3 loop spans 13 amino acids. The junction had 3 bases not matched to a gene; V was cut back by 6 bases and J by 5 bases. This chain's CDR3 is CASSGTGDNEQFF. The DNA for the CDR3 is TGCGCCAGCAGCGGGACAGGAGACAATGAGCAGTTCTTC.

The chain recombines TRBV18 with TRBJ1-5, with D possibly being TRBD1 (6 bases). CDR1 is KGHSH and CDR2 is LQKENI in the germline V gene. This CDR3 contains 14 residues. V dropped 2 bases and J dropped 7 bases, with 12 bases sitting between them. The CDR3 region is CASSPRTGNQPQHF. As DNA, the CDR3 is TGTGCCAGCTCACCAAGAACAGGGAACCAGCCCCAGCATTTT.

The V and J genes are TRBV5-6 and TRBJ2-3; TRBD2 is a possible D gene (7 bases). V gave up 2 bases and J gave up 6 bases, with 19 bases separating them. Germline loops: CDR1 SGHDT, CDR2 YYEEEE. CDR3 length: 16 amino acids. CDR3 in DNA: TGTGCCAGCAGCTTCCTCTTAAGCCCGGGGGGCGATACGCAGTATTTT. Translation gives CASSFLLSPGGDTQYF.

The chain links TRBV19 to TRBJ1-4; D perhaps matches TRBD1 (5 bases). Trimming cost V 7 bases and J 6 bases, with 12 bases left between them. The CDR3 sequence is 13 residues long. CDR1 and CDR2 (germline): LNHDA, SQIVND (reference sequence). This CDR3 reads CASTLGPYEKLFF. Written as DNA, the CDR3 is TGTGCCAGTACCCTGGGGCCTTATGAAAAACTGTTTTTT.

DNA of the CDR3: TGTGCCAGCGGGACTAGCAGGTACCAAGAGACCCAGTACTTC. It translates to CASGTSRYQETQYF. The chain carries TRBV7-2 and TRBJ2-5, with 9 nucleotides matching TRBD2. The CDR3 consists of 14 residues. Per the germline V gene, CDR1 is SGHTA and CDR2 is FQGNSA. Trimming at V came to 8 bases and at J to 0 bases, leaving 4 bases not matched to a gene. The entire variable domain, with the rest obtained from reference TRBV7-2 and TRBJ2-5, is as follows: GAGVSQSPSNKVTEKGKDVELRCDPISGHTALYWYRQSLGQGLEFLIYFQGNSAPDKSGLPSDRFSAERTGGSVSTLTIQRTQQEDSAVYLCASGTSRYQETQYFGPGTRLLVL.

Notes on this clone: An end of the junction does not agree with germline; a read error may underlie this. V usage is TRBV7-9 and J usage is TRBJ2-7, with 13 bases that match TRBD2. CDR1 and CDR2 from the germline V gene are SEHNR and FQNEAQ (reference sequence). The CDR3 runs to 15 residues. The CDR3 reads CASNLGLAGVDEQYF. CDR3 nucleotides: TGTGCCAGCAACTTAGGACTAGCGGGAGTAGACGAGCAGTACTTC.

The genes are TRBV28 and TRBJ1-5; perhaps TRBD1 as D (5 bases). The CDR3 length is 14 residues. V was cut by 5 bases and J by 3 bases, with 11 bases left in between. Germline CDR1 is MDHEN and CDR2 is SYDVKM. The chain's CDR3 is CASSPRQNNQPQHF. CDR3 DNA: TGTGCCAGCAGTCCCCGACAGAACAATCAGCCCCAGCATTTT.

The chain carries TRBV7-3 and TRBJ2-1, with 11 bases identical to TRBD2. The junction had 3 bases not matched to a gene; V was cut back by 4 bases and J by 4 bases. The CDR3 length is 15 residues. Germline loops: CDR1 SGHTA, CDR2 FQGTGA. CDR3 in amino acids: CASSSTSGTYNEQFF. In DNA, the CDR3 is TGTGCCAGCAGCTCGACTAGCGGGACATACAATGAGCAGTTCTTC. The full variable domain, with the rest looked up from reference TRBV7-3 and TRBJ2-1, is GAGVSQTPSNKVTEKGKYVELRCDPISGHTALYWYRQSLGQGPEFLIYFQGTGAADDSGLPNDRFFAVRPEGSVSTLKIQRTERGDSAVYLCASSSTSGTYNEQFFGPGTRLTVL.

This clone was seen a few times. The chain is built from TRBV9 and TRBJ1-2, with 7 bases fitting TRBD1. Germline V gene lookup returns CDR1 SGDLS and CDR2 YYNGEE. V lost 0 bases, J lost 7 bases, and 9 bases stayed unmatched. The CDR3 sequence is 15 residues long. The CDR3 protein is CASSVGTEGAGGYTF. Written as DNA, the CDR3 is TGTGCCAGCAGCGTAGGAACTGAGGGGGCTGGTGGCTACACCTTC.

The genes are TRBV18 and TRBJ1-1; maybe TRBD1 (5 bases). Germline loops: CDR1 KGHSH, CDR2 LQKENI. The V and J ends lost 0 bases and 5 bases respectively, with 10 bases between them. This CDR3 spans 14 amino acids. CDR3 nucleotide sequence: TGTGCCAGCTCACCACCGTCAGGGATAACTGAAGCTTTCTTT. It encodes CASSPPSGITEAFF. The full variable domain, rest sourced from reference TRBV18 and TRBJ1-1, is NAGVMQNPRHLVRRRGQEARLRCSPMKGHSHVYWYRQLPEEGLKFMVYLQKENIIDESGMPKERFSAEFPKEGPSILRIQQVVRGDSAAYFCASSPPSGITEAFFGQGTRLTVV.

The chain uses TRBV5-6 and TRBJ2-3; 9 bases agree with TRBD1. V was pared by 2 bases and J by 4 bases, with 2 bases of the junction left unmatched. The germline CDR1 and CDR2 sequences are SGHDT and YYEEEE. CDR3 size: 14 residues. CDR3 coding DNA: TGTGCCAGCAGCTTATGGGACAGGGCAGATACGCAGTATTTT. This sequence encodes CASSLWDRADTQYF.

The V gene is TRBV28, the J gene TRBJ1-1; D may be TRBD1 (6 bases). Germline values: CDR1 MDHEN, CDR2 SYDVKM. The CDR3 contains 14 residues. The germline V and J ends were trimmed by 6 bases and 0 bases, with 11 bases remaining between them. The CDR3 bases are TGTGCCAGCAGCGACGACAGGTTGAACACTGAAGCTTTCTTT. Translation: CASSDDRLNTEAFF.

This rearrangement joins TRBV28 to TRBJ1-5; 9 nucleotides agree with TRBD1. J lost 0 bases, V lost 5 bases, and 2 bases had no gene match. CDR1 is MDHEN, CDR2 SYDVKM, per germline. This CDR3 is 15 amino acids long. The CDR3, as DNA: TGTGCCAGCAGTACAGGGGGCAATAGCAATCAGCCCCAGCATTTT. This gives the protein CASSTGGNSNQPQHF.

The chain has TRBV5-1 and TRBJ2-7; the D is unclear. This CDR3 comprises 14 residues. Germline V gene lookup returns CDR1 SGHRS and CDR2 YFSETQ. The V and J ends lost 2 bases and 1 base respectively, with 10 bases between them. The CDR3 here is CASSFSSGSYEQYF. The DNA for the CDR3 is TGCGCCAGCAGCTTTTCGTCCGGGTCCTACGAGCAGTACTTC.

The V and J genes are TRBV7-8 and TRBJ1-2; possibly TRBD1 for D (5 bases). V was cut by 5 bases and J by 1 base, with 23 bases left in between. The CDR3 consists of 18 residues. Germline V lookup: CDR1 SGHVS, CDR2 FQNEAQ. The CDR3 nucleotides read TGTGCCAGCAGCCCCTACCTTCCGGCGGGACGGGGTAACTATGGCTACACCTTC. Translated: CASSPYLPAGRGNYGYTF.

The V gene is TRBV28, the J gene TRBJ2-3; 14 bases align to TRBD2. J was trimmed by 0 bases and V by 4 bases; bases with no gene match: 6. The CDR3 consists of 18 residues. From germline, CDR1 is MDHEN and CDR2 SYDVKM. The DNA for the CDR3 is TGTGCCAGCAGTTCGGGGACTAGCGGGAGCGTTAGCACAGATACGCAGTATTTT. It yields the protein CASSSGTSGSVSTDTQYF.

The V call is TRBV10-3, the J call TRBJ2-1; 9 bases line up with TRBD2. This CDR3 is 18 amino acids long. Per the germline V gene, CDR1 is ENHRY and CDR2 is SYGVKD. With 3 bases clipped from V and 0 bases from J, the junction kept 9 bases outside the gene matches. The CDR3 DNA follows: TGTGCCATCAGTGAACACTCTAGCGGGGAGAGCTCCTACAATGAGCAGTTCTTC. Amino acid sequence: CAISEHSSGESSYNEQFF.

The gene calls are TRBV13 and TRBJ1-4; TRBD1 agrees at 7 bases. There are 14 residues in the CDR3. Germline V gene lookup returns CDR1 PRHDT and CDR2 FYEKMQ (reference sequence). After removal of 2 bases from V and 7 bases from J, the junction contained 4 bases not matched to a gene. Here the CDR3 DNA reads TGTGCCAGCAGCTTACGACAGGGCGGTGAAAAACTGTTTTTT. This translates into CASSLRQGGEKLFF.

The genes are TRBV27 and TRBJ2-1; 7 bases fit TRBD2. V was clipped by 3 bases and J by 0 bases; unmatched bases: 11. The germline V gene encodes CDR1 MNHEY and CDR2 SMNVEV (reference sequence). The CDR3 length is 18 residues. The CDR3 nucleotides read TGTGCCAGCAGTTTTTGGCGGGGGACGGAAAGCTCCTACAATGAGCAGTTCTTC. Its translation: CASSFWRGTESSYNEQFF.